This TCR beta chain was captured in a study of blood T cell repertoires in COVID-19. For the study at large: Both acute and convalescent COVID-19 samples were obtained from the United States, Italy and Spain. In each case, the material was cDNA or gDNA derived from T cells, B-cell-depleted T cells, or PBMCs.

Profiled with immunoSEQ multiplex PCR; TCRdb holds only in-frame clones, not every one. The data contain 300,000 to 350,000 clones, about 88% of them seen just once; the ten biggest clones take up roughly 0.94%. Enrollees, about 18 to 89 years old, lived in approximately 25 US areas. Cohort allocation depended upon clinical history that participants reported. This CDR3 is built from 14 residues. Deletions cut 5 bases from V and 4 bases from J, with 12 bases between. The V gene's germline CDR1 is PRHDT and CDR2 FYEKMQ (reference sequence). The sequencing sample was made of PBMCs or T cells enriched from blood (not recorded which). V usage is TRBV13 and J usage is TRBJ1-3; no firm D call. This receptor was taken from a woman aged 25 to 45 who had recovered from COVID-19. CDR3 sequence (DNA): TGTGCCAGCAGCACCCGCCGGAGAGGAAACACCATATATTTT. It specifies CASSTRRRGNTIYF.